Sequencing of this TCR beta chain was carried out in a study of T cells in localized non-small cell lung cancer (TCRdb year 2020). Some background on the complete study: Comparing tumors with uninvolved tumor-adjacent lungs, the study looked at the T cell repertoires of 236 patients with early-stage NSCLC. The cohort consisted of under 300 treatment-naive NSCLC patients whose localized lung tumors had been resected. NSCLC patients had a mean age of roughly 64 years, and about 140 were male and over 85 female. The full study reports these points: Longer overall survival was associated with higher T cell density in blood, whereas shorter survival was associated with higher clonality in adjacent lung. Of the top 100 tumor clones, a median of 57 were detected in paired uninvolved adjacent lung; around 30 were also among that lung's top 100. Because multi-region sequencing of the tumors was not done, intratumor heterogeneity could not be ruled out. The highest T cell clonality was observed in uninvolved tumor-adjacent lung, where clonality exceeded that of tumor, suggesting that antigenic responses were more focused in uninvolved tumor-adjacent lung. Because the study design was exploratory, TCR variables were selected using unadjusted p-values without false-discovery rate correction.

The immunoSEQ Assay was used to sequence TCR beta CDR3 regions from DNA. Per the authors' processing: T cell density was computed as TCR beta template counts normalized to usable DNA estimated by amplifying housekeeping genes. Richness was estimated with the preseqR package, extrapolating to 400,000 templates for PBMC samples and 120,000 templates for tissue samples. Clonality was taken to be one minus Pielou's evenness. Tissue-enriched TCRs were identified through differential abundance testing performed on productive amino-acid clonotypes, with a minimum total count of 5 and an alpha of 0.1. The Jaccard Index and the Morisita Overlap Index were used to measure how much the repertoires overlapped between compartments. GLIPH grouped TCR beta CDR3s together with public tetramer-defined viral CDR3s, and a viral motif had to include at least three viral sequences and also show V-gene enrichment. TCRdb holds this immuneACCESS table with in-frame rearrangements only. Some clones are missing; in checked studies, unresolved V genes explain under half, and the rest has no known cause. Clonal size and the V and J genes are those of that table, whereas D and trimming came from the DNA. The sample data list some 30,000 clones, and about 91% of these were observed just once. The ten largest clonotypes hold around 5.9% of the sample.

A remark on this clone: No antigen is known for it. Per-base qualities were not stored, and no clone one base away is much larger.

From cysteine to phenylalanine, the CDR3 is 14 amino acids long. Only CDR3 DNA remains: 42 bases, in frame from the first base. As encoded in the germline V gene, CDR1 is WSHSY while CDR2 is SAAADI. The germline V and J ends show losses of 8 bases and 4 bases respectively, and no gene match explains 7 bases of the junction. At diagnosis, peripheral blood, uninvolved tumor-adjacent lung and tumor were collected and were preserved as a mix of fresh-frozen and FFPE material. Blood samples were analyzed as peripheral blood mononuclear cells for TCR repertoire profiling. The sequenced sample was PBMCs, obtained before any cancer treatment. The sequence is built from TRBV10-2 and TRBJ2-3, and 9 junction bases match TRBD2. This clonotype was obtained from a man aged 35 to 69 with stage II lung adenocarcinoma. The CDR3 protein is CASRSGRSSDTQYF. The sequence in DNA is TGCGCCAGCCGTAGCGGGAGATCGTCAGATACGCAGTATTTT.